Listed here is a single TCR beta chain. The target antigen is unknown. TCRdb reanalysed the reads using MiXCR and keeps one entry per CDR3 protein. Of approximately 700,000 distinct CDR3 sequences detected, 35% appear once; the ten largest clones hold around 2.8%. This sample was included in a study of T cell repertoires in cytomegalovirus infection. About the research overall: TCR beta signatures that were public indicated CMV infection and matching HLA type.

General study results and limits: The cumulative frequency of public TCR beta families identified carriers of CMV plus the relevant HLA. The ex vivo response showed dominance by HLA-C-restricted CMV-specific TCR beta clonotypes.

The sequence came from a human donor in good health (CMV status not recorded). Some clones in this sample may be carry-over from other donors' samples. The sample was PBMCs.

The CDR3: CASSPGGVEPQHF. DNA of the CDR3: TGTGCCAGCAGCCCGGGTGGTGTCGAGCCCCAGCATTTT. The chain links TRBV7-6 to TRBJ1-5; D ambiguous. CDR1 SGHVS and CDR2 FNYEAQ come from the germline V gene. Trimming stripped 5 bases from V and 8 bases from J, with 13 bases between. The CDR3 extends over 13 amino acids.